Each of the 24 T cell receptor beta chains below was sequenced from the same sample in a study of a mutant IDH1 vaccine in newly diagnosed glioma. The time point was: week 5, during vaccination. A single vaccine dose contained 300 ug of mutant IDH1 20-mer peptide, and topical imiquimod was used with it. Repertoires were generated with immunoSEQ multiplex PCR, while TCRdb's copy carries only in-frame clones and drops some. The table has around 78,000 clones, roughly 91% seen once. These receptors' antigens are unknown. The sample consisted of PBMCs, taken from a glioma patient whose treatment included an IDH1 peptide vaccine. The receptors derive from a woman aged 45-65 years with glioma.

The V and J genes are TRBV27 and TRBJ1-5; no firm D call. V shed 5 bases and J shed 9 bases, with 17 bases lying between them. The CDR3 is 14 amino acids. CDR1 and CDR2 (germline): MNHEY, SMNVEV (reference sequence). This CDR3 reads CASSPAGPRRPQHF. The CDR3 DNA sequence: TGTGCCAGCAGTCCGGCCGGCCCTAGGAGGCCCCAGCATTTT.

This chain joins TRBV23-1 and TRBJ2-3, with 7 bases identical to TRBD1. TRBV23-1 is designated an ORF whose function remains uncertain. V lost 7 bases, J lost 1 base, and 11 bases stayed unmatched. CDR3 length: 16 amino acids. The CDR3 nucleotides read TGCGCCAGCAATCGGCCCAGGGGGAGCGGCACAGATACGCAGTATTTT. It is translated as CASNRPRGSGTDTQYF.

This clone was observed a handful of times. The genes are TRBV5-1 and TRBJ1-1; D gene uncertain. Germline loops: CDR1 SGHRS, CDR2 YFSETQ. V was trimmed by 5 bases and J by 1 base, leaving 9 bases between them. This CDR3 has 13 residues. CDR3 loop: CASRGVENTEAFF. CDR3 in DNA: TGCGCCAGCAGGGGAGTAGAGAACACTGAAGCTTTCTTT.

This sequence joins TRBV5-1 and TRBJ2-7; TRBD2 agrees at 7 bases. The CDR3 is made up of 15 amino acids. Germline CDR1 SGHRS, CDR2 YFSETQ. With 3 bases clipped from V and 0 bases from J, the junction kept 6 bases outside the gene matches. CDR3 region: CASSYRTSTSYEQYF. In nucleotides, the CDR3 is TGCGCCAGCAGCTACCGGACTAGTACCTCCTACGAGCAGTACTTC.

V usage is TRBV2 and J usage is TRBJ1-5; D remains unclear. V lost 6 bases to trimming and J lost 0 bases, with 12 bases between them. CDR3 length: 15 residues. Germline CDR1 is SNHLY and CDR2 is FYNNEI. The CDR3 protein is CASRDQPISNQPQHF. In DNA, the CDR3 is TGTGCCAGCAGAGACCAACCTATTAGCAATCAGCCCCAGCATTTT.

The V call is TRBV30, the J call TRBJ2-1; D perhaps matches TRBD1 (6 bases). V lost 0 bases, J lost 9 bases, and 9 bases lay in between. Germline V gene lookup returns CDR1 GTSNPN and CDR2 SVGIG (reference sequence). The CDR3 consists of 12 residues. In DNA, the CDR3 is TGTGCCTGGAGTGTAGGGGGATTTGAGCAGTTCTTC. This codes for CAWSVGGFEQFF.

This clone was detected only once. The chain combines TRBV5-4 with TRBJ1-2; 9 nucleotides line up with TRBD1. The CDR3 is 15 residues long. V gave up 0 bases and J gave up 6 bases; unmatched junction bases: 6. The germline gives CDR1 SGHNT, CDR2 YYREEE (reference sequence). CDR3 loop: CASSLVDRGNDGYTF. Written as DNA, the CDR3 is TGTGCCAGCAGCTTGGTTGACAGGGGGAACGATGGCTACACCTTC. Drawing the rest from reference TRBV5-4 and TRBJ1-2, the complete variable domain is ETGVTQSPTHLIKTRGQQVTLRCSSQSGHNTVSWYQQALGQGPQFIFQYYREEENGRGNFPPRFSGLQFPNYSSELNVNALELDDSALYLCASSLVDRGNDGYTFGSGTRLTVV.

The chain combines TRBV7-9 with TRBJ1-2; 8 positions agree with TRBD1. From germline, CDR1 is SEHNR and CDR2 FQNEAQ (reference sequence). J was trimmed by 8 bases and V by 5 bases; bases with no gene match: 7. The CDR3 loop spans 13 amino acids. CDR3 amino acids: CASSRGQAMGYTF. The CDR3 DNA follows: TGTGCCAGCAGCAGGGGACAGGCAATGGGCTACACCTTC.

This chain connects TRBV30 to TRBJ1-6, with 8 bases matching TRBD1. The germline CDR1 and CDR2 sequences are GTSNPN and SVGIG (reference sequence). V was clipped by 3 bases and J by 10 bases; unmatched bases: 11. This CDR3 has 15 amino acids. CDR3 in DNA: TGTGCCTGGAGATATTCCGGGACAGGAGGGTCACCCCTCCACTTT. This gives the protein CAWRYSGTGGSPLHF. Full variable domain (rest looked up from reference TRBV30 and TRBJ1-6): SQTIHQWPATLVQPVGSPLSLECTVEGTSNPNLYWYRQAAGRGLQLLFYSVGIGQISSEVPQNLSASRPQDRQFILSSKKLLLSDSGFYLCAWRYSGTGGSPLHFGNGTRLTVT.

This chain uses TRBV29-1 with TRBJ1-2, with no clear D. V lost 1 base and J lost 8, with 5 bases in between. The CDR3 length is 10 residues. Germline V gives CDR1 SQVTM, CDR2 ANQGSEA. CDR3 sequence: CSVEGGGYTF. As DNA, the CDR3 is TGCAGCGTTGAAGGCGGGGGCTACACCTTC.

The chain recombines TRBV6-4 with TRBJ1-4; no definite D call. Trimming removed 0 bases from V and 5 bases from J, with 10 bases in between. The CDR3 has 15 amino acids. The germline V gene has CDR1 MRHNA and CDR2 SNTAGT. CDR3 coding DNA: TGTGCCAGCAGTGACTCGGGTGGGCTGAATGAAAAACTGTTTTTT. It specifies CASSDSGGLNEKLFF.

V and J are TRBV11-2 and TRBJ2-3; no clear D. This CDR3 contains 11 residues. Germline values: CDR1 SGHAT, CDR2 FQNNGV. V dropped 6 bases and J dropped 4 bases, with 5 bases sitting between them. In DNA form, the CDR3 reads TGTGCCAGCAGACTTTCAGATACGCAGTATTTT. Its translation: CASRLSDTQYF.

CDR3: CAISEGRPTDTQYF. CDR3 nucleotides: TGTGCCATCAGTGAAGGGCGCCCTACAGATACGCAGTATTTT. J is TRBJ2-3 and V is TRBV10-3; no clear D. The CDR3 loop spans 14 amino acids. Trimming pared 3 bases from V and 3 bases from J, leaving 10 bases between. Germline CDR1 is ENHRY and CDR2 is SYGVKD.

There are a few counts of this clone. This chain connects TRBV4-1 to TRBJ1-5; D is unresolved. The germline V gene has CDR1 MGHRA and CDR2 YSYEKL. The CDR3 is 15 amino acids. V was cut by 1 base and J by 2 bases, with 9 bases left in between. The CDR3, as DNA: TGCGCCAGCAGCCAAGCCGGGAGGGGCAATCAGCCCCAGCATTTT. As protein: CASSQAGRGNQPQHF.

The chain has TRBV6-5 and TRBJ2-3; TRBD1 matches 7 bases. This CDR3 has 14 residues. The germline gives CDR1 MNHEY, CDR2 SVGAGI. The ends lost 6 bases at V and 2 bases at J; junction bases unmatched: 5. In DNA, the CDR3 is TGTGCCAGCAGGACGGGACAGATCACAGATACGCAGTATTTT. Encoded protein: CASRTGQITDTQYF.

The chain joins TRBV5-4 to TRBJ1-6; unclear D gene. With 1 base removed from V and 3 bases from J, the gap between germline ends came to 5 bases. The CDR3 totals 14 residues. Germline CDR1 and CDR2: SGHNT and YYREEE (reference sequence). The CDR3 here is CASSLRDYNSPLHF. DNA for the CDR3: TGTGCCAGCAGCTTGCGGGACTATAATTCACCCCTCCACTTT.

This sequence joins TRBV6-5 and TRBJ2-7, with TRBD2 identical over 7 bases. V was pared by 0 bases and J by 0 bases, with 2 bases of the junction left unmatched. Germline V gene sequence: CDR1 MNHEY, CDR2 SVGAGI. The CDR3 is 15 residues long. Written as DNA, the CDR3 is TGTGCCAGCAGTTACTCGGGCGGGAGCTCCTACGAGCAGTACTTC. This translates into CASSYSGGSSYEQYF.

V gene TRBV27 combines with J gene TRBJ1-6; D is perhaps TRBD1 (5 bases). Trimming removed 8 bases from V and 5 bases from J, with 16 bases in between. CDR1 is MNHEY, CDR2 SMNVEV, per germline (reference sequence). The CDR3 is 15 amino acids. Here the CDR3 reads CASCRVRADNSPLHF. Written as DNA, the CDR3 is TGTGCCAGCTGCCGAGTCAGGGCGGATAATTCACCCCTCCACTTT.

The chain links TRBV2 to TRBJ2-5, with D unclear. Trimming stripped 7 bases from V and 1 base from J, with 7 bases between. The germline gives CDR1 SNHLY, CDR2 FYNNEI. The CDR3 is made up of 12 amino acids. The CDR3 loop is CASMKVQETQYF. As DNA, the CDR3 is TGTGCCAGCATGAAGGTCCAAGAGACCCAGTACTTC. The full variable domain, in which reference TRBV2 and TRBJ2-5 provide the parts outside the CDR3, is EPEVTQTPSHQVTQMGQEVILRCVPISNHLYFYWYRQILGQKVEFLVSFYNNEISEKSEIFDDQFSVERPDGSNFTLKIRSTKLEDSAMYFCASMKVQETQYFGPGTRLLVL.

The chain carries TRBV6-5 and TRBJ2-2; 8 positions agree with TRBD1. The germline V gene encodes CDR1 MNHEY and CDR2 SVGAGI. V lost 7 bases and J lost 5; bases outside the gene matches: 6. This CDR3 region has 14 residues. CDR3 sequence reads: CASNQGARTGELFF. The CDR3, as DNA: TGTGCCAGCAATCAGGGGGCGAGAACCGGGGAGCTGTTTTTT.

The CDR3 spells CASSPMGGGNSRETQYF. In nucleotides, the CDR3 is TGTGCCAGCAGCCCTATGGGGGGAGGCAATTCGCGAGAGACCCAGTACTTC. The chain recombines TRBV7-9 with TRBJ2-5; D is perhaps TRBD2 (6 bases). Germline values: CDR1 SEHNR, CDR2 FQNEAQ (reference sequence). The V end was cut by 5 bases, the J end by 4 bases, with 23 bases between. This CDR3 has 17 residues.

The rearrangement uses TRBV7-6 and TRBJ1-3, with unresolved D. The V and J ends lost 1 base and 6 bases respectively, with 4 bases between them. The germline V gene encodes CDR1 SGHVS and CDR2 FNYEAQ. The length of the CDR3 is 12 residues. The CDR3 DNA reads as TGTGCCAGCAGCTTAGATGCAAACACCATATATTTT. Its translation is CASSLDANTIYF.

This clone was recorded only once. This chain uses TRBV7-9 with TRBJ1-1, with 7 bases lining up with TRBD1. Germline loops: CDR1 SEHNR, CDR2 FQNEAQ (reference sequence). This CDR3 is built from 13 residues. Unmatched junction bases numbered 9, after V lost 5 bases and J lost 9 bases. The CDR3 sequence: CASSPPGQKQAFF. Written as DNA, the CDR3 is TGTGCCAGCAGCCCTCCGGGACAGAAACAAGCTTTCTTT. Combining the CDR3 with reference TRBV7-9 and TRBJ1-1 gives the whole variable domain DTGVSQNPRHKITKRGQNVTFRCDPISEHNRLYWYRQTLGQGPEFLTYFQNEAQLEKSRLLSDRFSAERPKGSFSTLEIQRTEQGDSAMYLCASSPPGQKQAFFGQGTRLTVV.

The genes are TRBV11-2 and TRBJ2-2; 7 bases map to TRBD1. The V gene's germline CDR1 is SGHAT and CDR2 FQNNGV. This CDR3 is 13 amino acids long. The V gene end was trimmed by 4 bases and the J gene end by 6 bases; junction bases not matched to a gene: 2. CDR3 amino acids: CASSSQGAGELFF. Written as DNA, the CDR3 is TGTGCCAGCAGCTCCCAGGGGGCCGGGGAGCTGTTTTTT.